A selection of T cell receptor beta chains follows, all from one sample in a study of cytomegalovirus exposure and HLA in healthy donors. Libraries were prepared by immunoSEQ multiplex PCR; TCRdb keeps only in-frame clonotypes and omits some of them. The sample yields more than 130,000 clones, about 86% seen once. Sequenced: PBMCs. Receptors were obtained from a woman between 18 and 30 years old in good health and CMV-seropositive. The CDR3 runs from the conserved cysteine through the conserved F or W. A D gene is named only where the DNA matches it firmly. Clone size is given for some rows only: seen once, a few or many times, or a class if the clone is expanded.

NA	TRBJ2-7	NA	TRBV5-1	CASSLAPTGYEQYF	TGCGCCAGCAGCTTGGCGCCGACAGGATACGAGCAGTACTTC
NA	TRBJ1-1	NA	TRBV5-5	CASSSNRIMNTEAFF	TGTGCCAGCAGCTCTAACAGGATAATGAACACTGAAGCTTTCTTT
NA	TRBJ2-7	NA	TRBV7-9	CASSFAARGRSGEQYF	TGTGCCAGCAGCTTCGCTGCGCGGGGCAGGTCGGGTGAGCAGTACTTC
NA	TRBJ1-2	NA	TRBV9	CASSVGGGALKGYTF	TGTGCCAGCAGCGTAGGGGGGGGAGCCCTTAAGGGCTACACCTTC
NA	TRBJ2-5	NA	TRBV9	CASSVGMGHQQETQYF	TGTGCCAGCAGCGTAGGTATGGGACACCAACAAGAGACCCAGTACTTC
TRBD1	TRBJ1-1	few	TRBV27	CASWYRGGTEAFF	TGTGCCAGCTGGTACAGGGGCGGCACTGAAGCTTTCTTT
TRBD1	TRBJ1-2	NA	TRBV7-9	CASSGETGTYGYTF	TGTGCCAGCAGCGGAGAGACAGGGACGTATGGCTACACCTTC
TRBD2	TRBJ2-7	NA	TRBV30	CAWTLAGNYEQYF	TGTGCCTGGACACTAGCGGGAAACTACGAGCAGTACTTC
NA	TRBJ2-5	NA	TRBV9	CASSVYAPGPPQETQYF	TGTGCCAGCAGCGTTTACGCGCCAGGTCCTCCCCAAGAGACCCAGTACTTC
TRBD2	TRBJ2-3	NA	TRBV9	CASSSSLADPPPTDTQYF	TGTGCCAGCAGCTCTTCACTAGCGGATCCCCCCCCCACAGATACGCAGTATTTT
TRBD2	TRBJ2-7	NA	TRBV30	CAWSGSGGGPTYEQYF	TGTGCCTGGAGTGGATCCGGGGGGGGCCCAACCTACGAGCAGTACTTC
NA	TRBJ2-2	few	TRBV25-1	CASSEKFGGAHTGELFF	TGTGCCAGCAGTGAAAAGTTCGGGGGAGCCCACACCGGGGAGCTGTTTTTT
TRBD2	TRBJ2-7	NA	TRBV30	CAWSRSSGRAEQYF	TGTGCCTGGAGTCGGAGTAGCGGGAGGGCCGAGCAGTACTTC
NA	TRBJ2-7	NA	TRBV6-1	CASSESQGSSYEQYF	TGTGCCAGCAGTGAAAGCCAGGGGAGCTCCTACGAGCAGTACTTC
NA	TRBJ2-7	NA	TRBV27	CASSAIDKREQYF	TGTGCCAGCAGTGCCATCGACAAACGCGAGCAGTACTTC
NA	TRBJ1-1	NA	TRBV7-3	CASSLVAGVDTEAFF	TGTGCCAGCAGCTTAGTGGCAGGGGTAGACACTGAAGCTTTCTTT
NA	TRBJ2-7	NA	TRBV4-3	CASSRVRTGDSYEQYF	TGCGCCAGCAGCCGAGTCAGAACGGGGGATTCCTACGAGCAGTACTTC
TRBD1	TRBJ1-2	NA	TRBV11-2	CASSNPSGGGYTF	TGTGCCAGCAGCAACCCCTCAGGGGGGGGCTACACCTTC
NA	TRBJ2-5	NA	TRBV5-1	CASSFQGYETQYF	TGCGCCAGCAGCTTCCAGGGTTACGAGACCCAGTACTTC
TRBD1	TRBJ2-1	NA	TRBV7-3	CASSGRQGWGDEQFF	TGTGCCAGCAGTGGAAGACAGGGATGGGGCGATGAGCAGTTCTTC